This TCR beta chain originates from a study of cytomegalovirus exposure and HLA in healthy donors. The protocol was immunoSEQ multiplex PCR, while the TCRdb copy is restricted to in-frame clones and leaves out a portion. This sample has 150,000 to 200,000 clones, with under 90% found just once. Details on this clone: Its antigen is currently unknown.

The CDR3 has 12 residues. With 9 bases clipped from V and 4 bases from J, the junction kept 2 bases outside the gene matches. CDR1 is ENHRY and CDR2 is SYGVKD in the germline V gene. Study-level results: The investigators catalogued under 200 TCR beta chains as cytomegalovirus-associated.

This sequence was found in a woman between 18 and 29 years old in good health and CMV-seropositive. The genes are TRBV10-3 and TRBJ2-3; TRBD1 agrees at 9 bases. The source material was PBMCs. The CDR3 loop reads CAMGQGSDTQYF. The CDR3 DNA reads TGTGCCATGGGACAGGGTTCAGATACGCAGTATTTT.